The rows below give T cell receptor beta chains drawn from one sample of a study of beta chain features in type 1 diabetes. Data came from immunoSEQ multiplex PCR; TCRdb stores just in-frame clones and leaves some out. Found here are about 740,000 clones, around 15% of them singletons; the top ten hold 0.022%. The material sequenced was naive CD4+ T cells from blood. These receptors came from a man between 18 and 35 years old with type 1 diabetes. Each CDR3 is given with its conserved first and last residue. A D gene is named only where the DNA matches it firmly. Only some rows state a clone size, as once, few, many or a class for expanded clones.

clone_size	v_call	cdr3_length	d_call	j_call	cdr3_nt	cdr3_aa
few	TRBV10-3	14	-	TRBJ1-1	TGTGCCATCAGTGAGTCTCGATCCCCTACTGAAGCTTTCTTT	CAISESRSPTEAFF
few	TRBV7-2	15	-	TRBJ1-1	TGTGCCAGCGAATACTTGGGTTGGGATAGTACTGAAGCTTTCTTT	CASEYLGWDSTEAFF
-	TRBV30	12	-	TRBJ2-3	TGTGCCTGGAGTGTACTCAAAGATACGCAGTATTTT	CAWSVLKDTQYF
few	TRBV15	14	-	TRBJ1-2	TGTGCCACCAGCCTGGGGGGAGTCCACTATGGCTACACCTTC	CATSLGGVHYGYTF
-	TRBV7-9	14	-	TRBJ2-7	TGTGCCAGCAGCTTACTGGGGGGAGCCTACGAGCAGTACTTC	CASSLLGGAYEQYF
-	TRBV7-9	13	TRBD1	TRBJ1-2	TGTGCCAGCAGCCGCGGACAGGGAGAGGGCTACACCTTC	CASSRGQGEGYTF
-	TRBV7-2	16	-	TRBJ1-2	TGTGCCAGCAGCTTAGCCCCCGGGGGGATGGGCTATGGCTACACCTTC	CASSLAPGGMGYGYTF
-	TRBV21-1	16	-	TRBJ2-2	TGTGCCAGCAGCAAACCAGGACAGGGTGGAGCCGGGGAGCTGTTTTTT	CASSKPGQGGAGELFF
few	TRBV4-2	16	-	TRBJ2-5	TGTGCCAGCAGCCAAGATCGCCCCGCTATGGGGGAGACCCAGTACTTC	CASSQDRPAMGETQYF
-	TRBV5-1	14	TRBD1	TRBJ2-5	TGCGCCAGCGCGCAACAGGGGGCCGGGGAGACCCAGTACTTC	CASAQQGAGETQYF
-	TRBV10-3	16	TRBD1	TRBJ1-2	TGTGCCATCAGTGAGTCCGGACAGGGCGGCTCCTATGGCTACACCTTC	CAISESGQGGSYGYTF
few	TRBV6-5	14	-	TRBJ2-7	TGTGCCAGCAGTTACTCGGGGGCTTCCTACGAGCAGTACTTC	CASSYSGASYEQYF
-	TRBV11-3	16	-	TRBJ1-2	TGTGCCAGCGGGGTTGGGACACTCAACAATAACTATGGCTACACCTTC	CASGVGTLNNNYGYTF
-	TRBV14	15	-	TRBJ1-4	TGTGCCAGCAGCCCCCGGACAGCCCAGGGGGAAAAACTGTTTTTT	CASSPRTAQGEKLFF
few	TRBV28	16	TRBD2	TRBJ2-3	TGTGCCAGCAGTCGATTTAGCGGGGGGGCTACAGATACGCAGTATTTT	CASSRFSGGATDTQYF
-	TRBV7-2	14	-	TRBJ1-5	TGTGCCAGCAGCCCACACCCAGGGGTTCAGCCCCAGCATTTT	CASSPHPGVQPQHF
few	TRBV27	14	TRBD1	TRBJ1-4	TGTGCCAGCAGAACAGGGGGCGTTAATGAAAAACTGTTTTTT	CASRTGGVNEKLFF
few	TRBV5-1	14	TRBD2	TRBJ2-2	TGCGCCAGCAGCTCCGGGACTAGAGGCGGGGAGCTGTTTTTT	CASSSGTRGGELFF
-	TRBV29-1	13	TRBD1	TRBJ1-1	TGCAGCGTCCAGGGGGCTCCTAACACTGAAGCTTTCTTT	CSVQGAPNTEAFF
-	TRBV6-1	13	TRBD1	TRBJ1-1	TGTGCCAGCAGTAGCACAGGGGACACTGAAGCTTTCTTT	CASSSTGDTEAFF
few	TRBV7-2	15	-	TRBJ1-5	TGTGCCAGCAGCTTAGGAGGGAGTAGCAATCAGCCCCAGCATTTT	CASSLGGSSNQPQHF
-	TRBV9	14	-	TRBJ1-1	TGTGCCAGCAGCGCAGGGACGGGCAACACTGAAGCTTTCTTT	CASSAGTGNTEAFF
-	TRBV23-1	14	TRBD1	TRBJ2-7	TGCGCCAGCAGTCAAGAGGGACAGGGCCACGAGCAGTACTTC	CASSQEGQGHEQYF
-	TRBV18	13	-	TRBJ2-5	TGTGCCAGCTCCCTGACATTACAAGAGACCCAGTACTTC	CASSLTLQETQYF
-	TRBV2	12	TRBD2	TRBJ2-1	TGTGCCAGCAAGCGGGGGGGCGATGAGCAGTTCTTC	CASKRGGDEQFF
-	TRBV5-1	13	TRBD1	TRBJ1-1	TGCGCCAGCAGTTTACAGGGGGACACTGAAGCTTTCTTT	CASSLQGDTEAFF
-	TRBV28	13	-	TRBJ1-1	TGTGCCAGCAGTTTTTTGGGCGGGGTCGGAGCTTTCTTT	CASSFLGGVGAFF
-	TRBV7-3	16	TRBD2	TRBJ2-2	TGTGCCAGCAGCCTTAGCGGGGGGCCCCGCACCGGGGAGCTGTTTTTT	CASSLSGGPRTGELFF
few	TRBV5-1	11	-	TRBJ2-5	TGCGCCAGCAGCACCGGAGAGACCCAGTACTTC	CASSTGETQYF
-	TRBV6-1	11	-	TRBJ1-2	TGTGCCAGCAGCGGGAACTATGGCTACACCTTC	CASSGNYGYTF